The 25 T cell receptor beta chains presented below share a single source sample, sequenced in a study of shared clonotypes between healthy human individuals (dated by TCRdb to 2018 to 2021). Library method: the immunoSEQ multiplex PCR assay. The table was pulled from immuneACCESS by TCRdb, which kept in-frame rearrangements only. Such tables lose some clones; where checked, under half of the loss comes from unresolved V genes, and the rest has no known cause. The sample has about 490,000 clones on record, approximately 79% of them singletons. Together, the top ten hold approximately 12% of the sample. Input material: PBMCs. These receptors were taken from a woman between 40 and 50 years old in good health. Some clones in this sample may be carry-over from other donors' samples.

This clone appeared many times. The rearrangement links TRBV4-1 to TRBJ1-2, with D unresolved. The V end was cut by 2 bases, the J end by 1 base, with 5 bases between. The CDR3 has 13 amino acids. Germline V gives CDR1 MGHRA, CDR2 YSYEKL. Written as DNA, the CDR3 is TGCGCCAGCAGCCAACGGGATAACTATGGCTACACCTTC. The encoded protein is CASSQRDNYGYTF.

This clone occurred once. A much larger clonotype is one base distant, so this may be a read error. The V gene is TRBV5-1, the J gene TRBJ1-3, with D perhaps matching TRBD1 (5 bases). The CDR3 is 16 residues long. V lost 4 bases, J lost 0 bases, and 14 bases lay in between. Germline-derived CDR1 and CDR2 are SGHRS and YFSETQ. The CDR3 protein is CASSPQGGNSGNTIYF. The CDR3 DNA sequence: TGCGCCAGCAGCCCCCAGGGCGGGAACTCTGGAAACACCATATATTTT.

On this clone itself: A far larger clone is one nucleotide away, so this likely arose from a read error. The gene calls are TRBV2 and TRBJ2-5; 7 nucleotides agree with TRBD2. The DNA matches TRBJ2-7 better at its end, which makes the J call doubtful. The CDR3 is 12 residues long. In germline, CDR1 is SNHLY, CDR2 FYNNEI. CDR3 amino acids: CASQRDSYEQYF. The CDR3, as DNA: TGTGCCAGCCAGCGGGACTCCTACGAGCAGTACTTC.

A few counts support this clone. The rearrangement joins TRBV19 to TRBJ2-7; TRBD2 is a possible D gene (6 bases). In germline, CDR1 is LNHDA, CDR2 SQIVND (reference sequence). The CDR3 length is 11 residues. The chain's CDR3 is CVREKSYEQYF. The DNA for the CDR3 is TGTGTCCGGGAGAAATCCTACGAGCAGTACTTC.

The chain links TRBV20-1 to TRBJ2-7; D is uncertain. CDR1 DFQATT and CDR2 SNEGSKA come from the germline V gene (reference sequence). The ends were cut back, 5 bases at V and 3 bases at J, with 8 bases in the middle. CDR3 length: 11 residues. CDR3 in amino acids: CSAVDSYEQYF. CDR3 DNA: TGCAGTGCTGTGGATAGCTACGAGCAGTACTTC.

The chain carries TRBV11-3 and TRBJ2-5, with D perhaps assigned TRBD1 or TRBD2 (5 bases each). CDR3 length: 15 residues. Germline V gene sequence: CDR1 SGHNT, CDR2 YENEEA. Trimming removed 0 bases from V and 6 bases from J, with 14 bases in between. The chain's CDR3 is CASSLDPGPIKTQYF. The CDR3 DNA reads TGTGCCAGCAGCTTAGACCCGGGACCCATAAAGACCCAGTACTTC.

This chain uses TRBV5-6 with TRBJ2-7, with 11 bases identical to TRBD2. Germline CDR1 reads SGHDT; CDR2 reads YYEEEE. The V segment lost 4 bases and the J segment 7 bases; nucleotides outside the gene matches: 7. The CDR3 contains 14 residues. The CDR3 sequence is CASSPGTSGLEQYF. The CDR3 region has the DNA TGTGCCAGCAGCCCAGGGACTAGCGGCCTTGAGCAGTACTTC.

V and J are TRBV19 and TRBJ2-7; D call uncertain. Germline lookup yields CDR1 LNHDA and CDR2 SQIVND (reference sequence). The CDR3 totals 14 residues. Trimming took 6 bases from V and 4 from J, leaving 16 bases between them. This CDR3 reads CASSQSPLSYEQYF. DNA for the CDR3: TGTGCCAGTAGCCAATCTCCCCTATCATACGAGCAGTACTTC.

In its sample, this clone was seen a few times. The rearrangement links TRBV4-3 to TRBJ2-5; D tentatively reads TRBD1 or TRBD2 (5 bases each). This CDR3 is built from 16 residues. The germline V gene encodes CDR1 LGHNA and CDR2 YSLEER. V lost 1 base and J lost 5, with 17 bases in between. CDR3 DNA: TGCGCCAGCAGCCAAGCAATCGGGGCAGGTTCGGAGACCCAGTACTTC. Translation: CASSQAIGAGSETQYF.

The rearrangement joins TRBV6-4 to TRBJ2-1, with 11 nucleotides matching TRBD1. The V gene's germline CDR1 is MRHNA and CDR2 SNTAGT. V was clipped by 0 bases and J by 8 bases; unmatched bases: 6. CDR3 length: 16 residues. For the CDR3, the DNA is TGTGCCAGCAGTGACTCCCCGGGACAGGGGGGCGATGAGCAGTTCTTC. This codes for CASSDSPGQGGDEQFF.

Concerning this clone: Other DNA sequences in the sample encode the same CDR3. This chain connects TRBV28 to TRBJ1-5; TRBD1 matches 9 bases. This CDR3 region has 15 residues. Germline V lookup: CDR1 MDHEN, CDR2 SYDVKM. V shed 5 bases, J shed 2 bases, and the junction held 4 bases outside the gene matches. CDR3 DNA sequence: TGTGCCAGCAGTGAAAGACAGGGGGGCAATCAGCCCCAGCATTTT. Protein product: CASSERQGGNQPQHF.

The table lists this clone with a count of one. The chain carries TRBV27 and TRBJ2-3; TRBD1 or TRBD2 may be the D gene (5 bases each). In germline, CDR1 is MNHEY, CDR2 SMNVEV (reference sequence). V lost 6 bases and J 14 bases, leaving 24 bases between the germline ends. This CDR3 is 14 amino acids long. CDR3 sequence: CASRLRNPGTPWYF. The DNA for the CDR3 is TGTGCCAGCAGACTAAGAAACCCCGGGACGCCGTGGTATTTT.

The J gene is TRBJ1-5, the V gene TRBV30; D might be TRBD1 (5 bases). The V end was cut by 5 bases, the J end by 3 bases, with 11 bases between. Germline CDR1 and CDR2: GTSNPN and SVGIG (reference sequence). The CDR3 spans 13 residues. In DNA form, the CDR3 reads TGTGCCTGGGCAGACAGTTTCAATCAGCCCCAGCATTTT. Translating gives CAWADSFNQPQHF.

The chain joins TRBV18 to TRBJ2-2; the D gene is possibly TRBD2 (6 bases). The V gene lost 3 bases and the J gene lost 5 bases, with 10 bases spanning the gap. CDR3 length: 14 amino acids. CDR1 is KGHSH, CDR2 LQKENI, per germline. The CDR3: CASSPSGGTGELFF. CDR3 nucleotides: TGTGCCAGCTCACCGTCCGGGGGAACCGGGGAGCTGTTTTTT.

The chain combines TRBV7-2 with TRBJ2-3; D is possibly TRBD1 (5 bases). CDR1 and CDR2 (germline): SGHTA, FQGNSA. The germline V and J ends were trimmed by 4 bases and 2 bases, with 10 bases remaining between them. The length of the CDR3 is 14 residues. In DNA, the CDR3 is TGTGCCAGCAGCTCCGACAGCTTCACAGATACGCAGTATTTT. Encoded protein: CASSSDSFTDTQYF.

The rearrangement links TRBV30 to TRBJ2-1, with TRBD2 identical over 12 bases. CDR1 is GTSNPN, CDR2 SVGIG, per germline (reference sequence). The ends lost 1 base at V and 8 bases at J; junction bases unmatched: 3. The CDR3 spans 14 residues. The CDR3 protein is CAWSERTSGDEQFF. In DNA form, the CDR3 reads TGTGCCTGGAGTGAAAGGACTAGCGGGGATGAGCAGTTCTTC.

This clone has a count of ten or more. The genes are TRBV29-1 and TRBJ1-5, with no clear D. This CDR3 has 15 amino acids. The germline V and J ends were trimmed by 7 bases and 4 bases, with 20 bases remaining between them. Germline V gives CDR1 SQVTM, CDR2 ANQGSEA. The CDR3 nucleotides are TGCAGCGCGTCCGACGGGTTTTTAGGGAATCAGCCCCAGCATTTT. It is translated as CSASDGFLGNQPQHF.

The chain joins TRBV7-9 to TRBJ2-7; 9 bases map to TRBD2. The CDR3 consists of 16 residues. With V trimmed by 6 bases and J by 2 bases, 11 bases remained unmatched. Germline loops: CDR1 SEHNR, CDR2 FQNEAQ (reference sequence). CDR3 nucleotide sequence: TGTGCCAGCAGTAGCACGCGGGAGGGCCCGGCCTACGAGCAGTACTTC. This gives the protein CASSSTREGPAYEQYF.

This clone was detected a few times. The J gene is TRBJ1-1, the V gene TRBV19; perhaps TRBD1 as D (6 bases). The V gene lost 7 bases and the J gene lost 1 base, with 13 bases spanning the gap. There are 14 residues in the CDR3. The germline V gene has CDR1 LNHDA and CDR2 SQIVND (reference sequence). The CDR3 sequence is CASTLQGENTEAFF. CDR3 nucleotide sequence: TGTGCCAGTACTCTACAGGGAGAGAACACTGAAGCTTTCTTT.

The chain links TRBV7-2 to TRBJ2-1; TRBD2 is a possible D gene (6 bases). This CDR3 is built from 17 residues. Trimming stripped 2 bases from V and 9 bases from J, with 23 bases between. Germline CDR1 SGHTA, CDR2 FQGNSA. The DNA for the CDR3 is TGTGCCAGCAGCTTATTCCGCGTAGGGACTGGGAAAGGTGAGCAGTTCTTC. Amino acid sequence: CASSLFRVGTGKGEQFF.

The chain combines TRBV30 with TRBJ1-4; maybe TRBD1 (5 bases). The CDR3 is made up of 13 amino acids. Germline CDR1 and CDR2: GTSNPN and SVGIG (reference sequence). The V end was cut by 2 bases, the J end by 7 bases, with 11 bases between. CDR3 protein: CAWSYGGGEKLFF. DNA of the CDR3: TGTGCCTGGAGTTATGGGGGTGGTGAAAAACTGTTTTTT.

The chain is built from TRBV11-2 and TRBJ2-6; the match to TRBD1 covers 7 bases. The germline V gene has CDR1 SGHAT and CDR2 FQNNGV. The ends lost 4 bases at V and 1 base at J; junction bases unmatched: 10. This CDR3 contains 18 residues. The chain's CDR3 is CASSSAGGVGSGANVLTF. The CDR3 nucleotides are TGTGCCAGCAGCTCCGCAGGGGGAGTCGGGTCTGGGGCCAACGTCCTGACTTTC.

The chain recombines TRBV29-1 with TRBJ1-5; perhaps TRBD1 as D (5 bases). The CDR3 totals 12 residues. Trimming stripped 5 bases from V and 5 bases from J, with 10 bases between. Looked up from germline, CDR1 is SQVTM and CDR2 is ANQGSEA. The CDR3 DNA is TGCAGCGTTAAGGGGTTAGATCAGCCCCAGCATTTT. Protein: CSVKGLDQPQHF. Full variable domain (missing parts from reference TRBV29-1 and TRBJ1-5): SAVISQKPSRDICQRGTSLTIQCQVDSQVTMMFWYRQQPGQSLTLIATANQGSEATYESGFVIDKFPISRPNLTFSTLTVSNMSPEDSSIYLCSVKGLDQPQHFGDGTRLSIL.

The chain couples TRBV4-3 to TRBJ2-3, with 13 bases matching TRBD2. Per germline, CDR1 LGHNA and CDR2 YSLEER. There are 19 residues in the CDR3. The ends lost 2 bases at V and 1 base at J; junction bases unmatched: 9. CDR3 region: CASSQLGLAGVGGTDTQYF. The CDR3 coding sequence is TGCGCCAGCAGCCAACTAGGACTAGCGGGAGTTGGTGGCACAGATACGCAGTATTTT.

The chain uses TRBV7-2 and TRBJ2-7; TRBD1 aligns across 10 bases. The CDR3 runs 17 residues. J was trimmed by 5 bases and V by 3 bases; bases with no gene match: 13. In germline, CDR1 is SGHTA, CDR2 FQGNSA. The CDR3 here is CASSFGRPGQGNHEQYF. The CDR3 nucleotides read TGTGCCAGCAGCTTTGGGAGACCGGGACAGGGGAATCACGAGCAGTACTTC. Full variable domain (outside the CDR3, taken from reference TRBV7-2 and TRBJ2-7): GAGVSQSPSNKVTEKGKDVELRCDPISGHTALYWYRQSLGQGLEFLIYFQGNSAPDKSGLPSDRFSAERTGGSVSTLTIQRTQQEDSAVYLCASSFGRPGQGNHEQYFGPGTRLTVT.